This T cell receptor (beta chain) was documented in a study of T-cell memory formation after mild COVID-19. Study-wide points: The authors left the SARS-CoV-2 specificity of second-wave clones peaking on day 37 unconfirmed. Shrinking CD4+ clones were chiefly CM and EM; CD8+ ones were chiefly EMRA.

The 5'RACE method, run with constant-segment primers, produced TCR alpha and TCR beta cDNA libraries (carrying sample barcodes and UMIs). TCRdb itself ran the 5' RACE reads through MiXCR, one entry per CDR3 protein. Here the sample spans roughly 86,000 distinct CDR3 sequences, approximately 13% being singletons. As to this clonotype: Antigen unknown.

Germline V gene sequence: CDR1 SGHDN, CDR2 FVKESK. The CDR3 length is 15 residues. V gave up 4 bases and J gave up 2 bases; unmatched junction bases: 5. The genes are TRBV14 and TRBJ2-5; 9 bases line up with TRBD2. This receptor was taken from an adult woman who had mild COVID-19 (a few samples of this study predate the infection). Cell type and time point are not known. The specimen was PBMCs or a T cell subset sorted from them (not recorded which). The chain's CDR3 is CASSPQRGVQETQYF. CDR3 in DNA: TGTGCCAGCAGCCCCCAGCGGGGGGTACAAGAGACCCAGTACTTC.